This TCR beta chain was sequenced during a study of identical twins (TCRdb year 2016). At the level of the whole study: TCR alpha and beta repertoires from monozygotic twins, unrelated adults of various ages and cord blood were deep-sequenced to test whether fetal clonotypes persist. To rule out contamination, replicate twin experiments were performed at different times with different library preparation protocols. General findings and caveats noted by the study authors: Invariant T cells such as MAIT and iNKT could partly confound zero-insertion analyses, although diverse VJ usage argued against such confounding for most clonotypes. The excess sharing between twins in beta out-of-frame sequences was weaker because fewer shared sequences reduced the signal-to-noise ratio. Out-of-frame TCR alpha sequences shared between twins showed an excess of low generation-probability sequences compared with coincidental sharing between unrelated individuals. Because the same donors could not be followed over many years, conclusions were based on cross-sectional statistical analysis. Recombination models systematically underestimated out-of-frame TCR alpha sharing in monozygotic twins but agreed with sharing between unrelated individuals. Abundant cord blood beta clonotypes had fewer insertions, young adult naive repertoires showed a similar but weaker trend, and memory repertoires showed no such trend.

To prepare the library, 5' RACE was applied. TCRdb names Illumina HiSeq 2000 as the instrument used. Template switching added a universal primer binding site, and the final cDNA carried a unique molecular identifier that allowed TCR cDNA molecules to be counted accurately. Specific primers in the conserved constant-segment region were used to synthesize first-strand cDNA for TCR alpha and beta chains. To control for contamination, every cDNA library was double barcoded, receiving both a SMART-Mk sample barcode and Illumina barcodes. TruSeq adapter sequences, together with Illumina sample barcodes, were added in two successive PCR steps. The Illumina HiSeq platform was used with custom primers to sequence TCR alpha and beta cDNA libraries. The original pipeline was this. MiGEC processed the raw reads to extract unique molecular identifiers, while MiXCR was used to determine the CDR3 positions. Recombination models were inferred per individual with the repgenHMM and IGoR tools using an EM algorithm. Shared clonotypes were analyzed with the tcR package in R, and sharing was normalized by the product of cloneset sizes. Out-of-frame nonproductive sequences were analyzed to study raw recombination free of thymic and clonal selection effects. Using fastp trimming at Q25 and MiXCR clonotype assembly, TCRdb reanalyzed the public sequencing data and kept in-frame beta chains. Identical CDR3 protein sequences are pooled into one entry, listed with their most common genes and DNA. TCRdb assigned the V and J calls; the authors' analysis was not used. The sample yields hundreds of thousands of distinct CDR3 sequences; 18% were counted once. The ten largest clones add up to 10% to 15% of the sample.

From the cysteine through the phenylalanine, the CDR3 covers 12 amino acids. Left in the record is the CDR3 DNA by itself, 36 bases read in frame from the first base. V loses 5 bases, J loses 7 bases, and the germline ends lie 9 bases apart. Sequences MNHNY (CDR1) and SVGAGI (CDR2) are obtained from the germline V gene (reference sequence). In its sample, this clonotype was seen a few times. Its recognized antigen is unknown. Qualities for individual bases were not recorded, and no much larger clone is one base off. Every donor was a healthy Caucasian. The twin cohort consisted of three pairs of female monozygotic twins, all aged roughly 18 to 29 years. Peripheral blood mononuclear cells were used as the source from which RNA for TCR libraries was isolated. These same data were also listed under a study on T cells expressing NK-cell markers. As that second paper reports: In sorted CD3+CD56+NKG2C+, CD3+CD56+NKG2C- and CD3+CD56-NKG2C+ T-cell subsets from several donors, TCR beta-chain repertoires were profiled. Of the eight sequenced donors, seven were found to be HCMV-seropositive and one was found to be HCMV-seronegative. In several experiments an anti-gammadeltaTCR antibody was added to restrict sorting to alphabetaTCR-expressing T cells. In a handful of donors, the dominant CD3+CD56+NKG2C+ clonotypes ranked among the top 10 CD8+ clonotypes, making up 1.0-7.0% of CD8+ T cells. Those dominant clonotypes were again the most abundant among CD3+CD56-NKG2C+ cells in several donors, at roughly 25-60.1%. Whether the expanded NKG2C-expressing T cell clones were specific for HCMV antigens remained unclear. The study sequenced eight donors, all healthy volunteers chosen at random: three men and five women. To determine HCMV serostatus, a commercial ELISA kit was used to detect HCMV-specific IgG in serum. For a handful of donors, unsorted PBMC were also used to sequence bulk peripheral blood T-cell repertoires. MIGEC was used to demultiplex reads and group the reads by UMI, and MiTCR was used to assemble and quantify clonotypes. To exclude erroneous sequences, any TCR cDNA sequence not supported by at least two reads was discarded. The tcR package was used for downstream repertoire analysis, and clonotypes were matched between fractions using CDR3 nucleotide sequence together with V segment. VDJmatch was used to annotate antigen specificity against VDJdb, with one amino acid substitution in CDR3 permitted.

This receptor was obtained from a young woman in good health. Specimen: PBMCs. The receptor chain draws on TRBV6-6 and TRBJ1-3; the D gene is unclear. This receptor has the CDR3 CASSPGDNTIYF. In nucleotide form, the sequence is TGTGCCAGCAGTCCAGGCGACAACACCATATATTTT.